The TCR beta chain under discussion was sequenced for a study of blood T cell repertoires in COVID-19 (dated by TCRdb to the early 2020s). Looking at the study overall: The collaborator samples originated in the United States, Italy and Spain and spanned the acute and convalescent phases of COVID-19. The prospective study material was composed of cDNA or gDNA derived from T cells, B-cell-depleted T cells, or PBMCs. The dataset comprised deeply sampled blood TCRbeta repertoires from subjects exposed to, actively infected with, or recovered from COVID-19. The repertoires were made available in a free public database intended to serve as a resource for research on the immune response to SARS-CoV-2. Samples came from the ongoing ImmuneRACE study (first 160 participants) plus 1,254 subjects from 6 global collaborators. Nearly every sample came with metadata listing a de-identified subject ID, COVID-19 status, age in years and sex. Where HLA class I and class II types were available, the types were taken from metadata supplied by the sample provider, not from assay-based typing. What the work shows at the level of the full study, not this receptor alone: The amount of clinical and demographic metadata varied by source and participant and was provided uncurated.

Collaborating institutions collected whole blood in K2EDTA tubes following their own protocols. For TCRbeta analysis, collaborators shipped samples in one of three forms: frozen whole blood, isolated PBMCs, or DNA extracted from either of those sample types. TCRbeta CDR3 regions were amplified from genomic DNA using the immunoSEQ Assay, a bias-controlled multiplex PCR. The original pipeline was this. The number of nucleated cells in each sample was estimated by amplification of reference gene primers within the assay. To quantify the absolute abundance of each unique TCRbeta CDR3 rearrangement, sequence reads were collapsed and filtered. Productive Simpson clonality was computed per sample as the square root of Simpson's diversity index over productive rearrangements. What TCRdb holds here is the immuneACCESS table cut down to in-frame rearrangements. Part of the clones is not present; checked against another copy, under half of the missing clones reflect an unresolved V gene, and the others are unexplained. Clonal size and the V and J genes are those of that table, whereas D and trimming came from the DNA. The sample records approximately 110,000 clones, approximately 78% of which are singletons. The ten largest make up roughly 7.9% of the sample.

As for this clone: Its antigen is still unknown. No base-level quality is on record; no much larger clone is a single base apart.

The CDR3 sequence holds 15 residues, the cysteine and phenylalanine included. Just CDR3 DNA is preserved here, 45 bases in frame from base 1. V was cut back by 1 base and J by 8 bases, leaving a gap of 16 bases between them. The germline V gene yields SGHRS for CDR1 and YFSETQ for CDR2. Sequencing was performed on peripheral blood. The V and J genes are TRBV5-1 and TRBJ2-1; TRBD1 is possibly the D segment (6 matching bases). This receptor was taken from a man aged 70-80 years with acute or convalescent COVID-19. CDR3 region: CASSLPEQGMDEQFF. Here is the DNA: TGCGCCAGCAGCTTGCCGGAACAGGGAATGGATGAGCAGTTCTTC.